This TCR beta chain was sequenced during a study of T cells in tuberculosis. The wider study: The T cells targeted glucose monomycolate, a mycobacterial lipid, via CD1B. Within 7 days of starting treatment, or before, PBMC were stored. In South Africa, adults with active tuberculosis were compared with IGRA-negative and latently infected IGRA-positive adolescents.

The time point: new active TB diagnosis, blood taken before or within 7 days of starting treatment. This clone was counted a single time. CDR1 and CDR2 from the germline V gene are SSHAT and FNYEAQ (reference sequence). CDR3 length: 14 residues. Trimming left V 0 bases short and J 7 bases short, with 11 bases between. Sequenced by immunoSEQ multiplex PCR; TCRdb stores in-frame clones only, minus some. The sample consists of tens of thousands of clones, around 92% of them appearing once. This rearrangement joins TRBV7-7 to TRBJ2-3; D might be TRBD1 (6 bases). Here the sequenced sample was PBMCs, taken at tuberculosis diagnosis. The TCR comes from an adult with tuberculosis. Some clones in this sample may be carry-over from other donors' samples. This CDR3 reads CASSLAQGSYTQYF. For the CDR3, the DNA is TGTGCCAGCAGCTTAGCCCAGGGGAGTTATACGCAGTATTTT.